This TCR beta chain was captured by sequencing in a study of immune evolution from preneoplasia to lung adenocarcinoma. To note about this clone: Antigen specificity is unknown.

Here immunoSEQ multiplex PCR was the method, and the copy in TCRdb shows in-frame clones only, minus some. The profile shows around 25,000 clones, about 74% of them singletons. Findings and limits, study-wide: Normal lung had highest clonality; later lesions appeared denser, more diverse. Normal lung had the highest top T cell clone frequencies.

The ends were cut back, 1 base at V and 7 bases at J, with 13 bases in the middle. CDR3 length: 15 amino acids. Looked up from germline, CDR1 is SEHNR and CDR2 is FQNEAQ (reference sequence). The origin of this receptor is a person in their sixties with invasive lung adenocarcinoma. Some clones in this sample may be carry-over from other donors' samples. The genes are TRBV7-9 and TRBJ1-4, with D possibly TRBD1 on 5 matching bases. The sample taken for sequencing was FFPE invasive lung adenocarcinoma tissue. Written as DNA, the CDR3 is TGTGCCAGCAGCTTAGGCCTGGGGGAAAGTGAAAAACTGTTTTTT. It is translated as CASSLGLGESEKLFF.